The next 23 T cell receptor beta chains were all read from a single sample in a study of identical twins. TCRdb reanalysed the 5' RACE reads using MiXCR and keeps one entry per CDR3 protein. Of about 260,000 distinct CDR3 sequences in the sample, approximately 7% were seen once. These data were also filed under a second study, of yellow fever vaccine responses in identical twins.

Sequenced: memory (CD45RO+) T cells sorted from blood. All receptors come from a woman aged 18-35 years in good health.

The table lists this clonotype with a few counts. The chain is built from TRBV7-9 and TRBJ2-7; D ambiguous. V was shortened by 5 bases and J by 6 bases, with 14 bases between the two germline ends. Germline V gene lookup returns CDR1 SEHNR and CDR2 FQNEAQ (reference sequence). The CDR3 length is 13 residues. This CDR3 reads CASSRDMLGEQYF. DNA of the CDR3: TGTGCCAGCAGCCGTGACATGCTCGGCGAGCAGTACTTC.

This clonotype turned up a few times. The chain recombines TRBV20-1 with TRBJ2-1, with TRBD2 matching over 12 bases. V shed 2 bases, J shed 4 bases, and the junction held 6 bases outside the gene matches. Germline assignment: CDR1 DFQATT and CDR2 SNEGSKA (reference sequence). The CDR3 is 16 amino acids. CDR3 DNA: TGCAGTGCTAGAATGCTTGGGACTAGCGGGTACAATGAGCAGTTCTTC. Encoded protein: CSARMLGTSGYNEQFF.

V usage is TRBV6-1 and J usage is TRBJ2-3; the match to TRBD2 covers 11 bases. This CDR3 has 15 residues. The J segment lost 2 bases and the V segment lost 10 bases, leaving 8 bases of the junction unmatched. In germline, CDR1 is MNHNS, CDR2 SASEGT. The CDR3 sequence: CATGASGGYTDTQYF. The DNA of the CDR3 is TGTGCCACGGGGGCTAGCGGGGGGTACACAGATACGCAGTATTTT.

This clonotype was picked up a small number of times. The J gene is TRBJ2-3, the V gene TRBV7-2; TRBD2 matches 12 bases. J lost 3 bases, V lost 0 bases, and 7 bases had no gene match. This CDR3 region has 18 residues. CDR1 SGHTA and CDR2 FQGNSA come from the germline V gene. CDR3 protein: CASSLAFRLAGVTDTQYF. Here the CDR3 DNA reads TGTGCCAGCAGCTTAGCTTTCCGACTAGCGGGAGTGACAGATACGCAGTATTTT. Combining the CDR3 with reference TRBV7-2 and TRBJ2-3 gives the whole variable domain GAGVSQSPSNKVTEKGKDVELRCDPISGHTALYWYRQSLGQGLEFLIYFQGNSAPDKSGLPSDRFSAERTGGSVSTLTIQRTQQEDSAVYLCASSLAFRLAGVTDTQYFGPGTRLTVL.

The chain carries TRBV5-1 and TRBJ2-6; D perhaps matches TRBD2 (5 bases). This CDR3 has 18 amino acids. The germline V gene encodes CDR1 SGHRS and CDR2 YFSETQ. V shed 5 bases and J shed 2 bases, with 20 bases lying between them. CDR3 nucleotides: TGCGCCAGCAGATACCGGGGAGACCCAGTCCCTGGGGCCAACGTCCTGACTTTC. Its translation: CASRYRGDPVPGANVLTF.

This clonotype appeared a few times. The chain is built from TRBV12-3 or TRBV12-4 and TRBJ1-2, with 7 bases fitting TRBD1. Trimming took 5 bases from V and 0 from J; bases not matched to a gene: 6. CDR3 size: 15 residues. Here the CDR3 reads CASSLSGTANYGYTF. Written as DNA, the CDR3 is TGTGCCAGCAGTCTTTCAGGGACAGCTAACTATGGCTACACCTTC.

This clonotype was detected many times. This rearrangement joins TRBV28 to TRBJ2-1, with TRBD1 matching 10 bases. This CDR3 is 14 amino acids long. CDR1 is MDHEN and CDR2 is SYDVKM in the germline V gene. The trim removed 7 bases at V and 7 bases at J, leaving 7 bases unmatched. CDR3 DNA: TGTGCCAGCACCACCGGGACAGGGGTAAATGAGCAGTTCTTC. Amino acids: CASTTGTGVNEQFF.

Ten or more counts support this clonotype. The chain joins TRBV7-3 to TRBJ2-5; 7 nucleotides align to TRBD1. The germline CDR1 and CDR2 sequences are SGHTA and FQGTGA. CDR3 size: 16 residues. Trimming took 2 bases from V and 3 from J; bases not matched to a gene: 9. CDR3 sequence: CASSLGPTGPKETQYF. CDR3 bases: TGTGCCAGCAGCTTAGGGCCGACAGGGCCCAAAGAGACCCAGTACTTC.

This clonotype was seen only a few times. This chain uses TRBV12-3 or TRBV12-4 with TRBJ2-3, with D possibly TRBD2 on 5 matching bases. Trimming took 5 bases from V and 1 from J, leaving 13 bases between them. The CDR3 consists of 15 residues. The CDR3 DNA is TGTGCCAGCAGTGAGGGCCCTCTTGGCACAGATACGCAGTATTTT. As protein: CASSEGPLGTDTQYF.

There are many counts of this clonotype. This chain joins TRBV3-1 and TRBJ2-7; tentative D call: TRBD1 (6 bases). The CDR3 extends over 13 amino acids. Germline CDR1 LGHDT, CDR2 YNNKEL (reference sequence). Trimming shortened V by 1 base and J by 7 bases, and 11 bases separated the two germline ends. The CDR3 protein is CASSQAQGGEQYF. The CDR3 nucleotides are TGTGCCAGCAGCCAAGCACAGGGCGGGGAGCAGTACTTC.

This clonotype was seen only a few times. The chain recombines TRBV9 with TRBJ2-7; a weak D match, TRBD2 (6 bases). V was clipped by 4 bases and J by 0 bases, with 23 bases between them. This CDR3 contains 18 residues. CDR1 is SGDLS, CDR2 YYNGEE, per germline. The CDR3 coding sequence is TGTGCCAGCAGCTCGCAGCCGACCCAAGCGGGCAACTCCTACGAGCAGTACTTC. Amino acid sequence: CASSSQPTQAGNSYEQYF. Variable domain in full (rest from reference TRBV9 and TRBJ2-7): DSGVTQTPKHLITATGQRVTLRCSPRSGDLSVYWYQQSLDQGLQFLIQYYNGEERAKGNILERFSAQQFPDLHSELNLSSLELGDSALYFCASSSQPTQAGNSYEQYFGPGTRLTVT.

The chain employs TRBV12-3 or TRBV12-4 and TRBJ2-7; D ambiguous. The CDR3 consists of 15 residues. V lost 6 bases and J 5 bases, leaving 20 bases between the germline ends. CDR3 nucleotides: TGTGCCAGCAGCGGGTGGGGAATCGGAAGGAACGAGCAGTACTTC. Amino acid sequence: CASSGWGIGRNEQYF.

This clonotype was seen a few times. CDR3 in amino acids: CATSRAIAGVQDTQYF. CDR3 in DNA: TGTGCCACCAGCAGAGCAATAGCGGGAGTTCAAGATACGCAGTATTTT. The V gene is TRBV15, the J gene TRBJ2-3; the match to TRBD2 covers 9 bases. CDR1 is LNHNV, CDR2 YYDKDF, per germline (reference sequence). The trim removed 1 base at V and 5 bases at J, leaving 7 bases unmatched. CDR3 length: 16 amino acids.

The chain combines TRBV29-1 with TRBJ1-1, with D tentatively TRBD1 (6 bases). CDR3 length: 14 residues. The V and J ends lost 7 bases and 4 bases respectively, with 19 bases between them. Germline assignment: CDR1 SQVTM and CDR2 ANQGSEA. CDR3 protein: CSAGGWGASTEAFF. CDR3 sequence (DNA): TGCAGCGCGGGAGGATGGGGGGCTAGCACTGAAGCTTTCTTT.

This chain connects TRBV11-2 to TRBJ2-2; tentatively, D is TRBD1 (7 bases). Germline V CDR1 and CDR2: SGHAT, FQNNGV. The CDR3 spans 18 residues. Trimming removed 5 bases at V and 2 bases at J, with 21 bases between. The CDR3 bases are TGTGCCAGCAGCGCCCGACAGGGAGGTCGGGGAAACACCGGGGAGCTGTTTTTT. Protein product: CASSARQGGRGNTGELFF.

As to this clonotype: One end of the junction fails to match germline, which may point to a read error. The chain employs TRBV3-1 and TRBJ2-4, with D perhaps matching TRBD2 (6 bases). The germline V gene encodes CDR1 LGHDT and CDR2 YNNKEL (reference sequence). CDR3 length: 19 residues. CDR3 sequence reads: CACSLRTWDSQWAKNIQYF. CDR3 sequence (DNA): TGTGCCTGCAGCTTGCGAACATGGGACTCACAATGGGCCAAAAACATTCAGTACTTC.

In this sample, this clonotype turned up a few times. The junction departs from germline at one end; a sequencing error may be responsible. The V gene is TRBV20-1, the J gene TRBJ1-1, with D hard to call. Per germline, CDR1 DFQATT and CDR2 SNEGSKA (reference sequence). The CDR3 length is 12 residues. The CDR3 region is CSARDMNTEAFF. As DNA, the CDR3 is TGCAGTGCCAGAGATATGAACACTGAAGCTTTCTTT.

This clonotype was recorded many times. The CDR3: CASSRTGSTDTQYF. The CDR3 DNA follows: TGTGCCAGCAGCCGGACGGGAAGCACAGATACGCAGTATTTT. The rearrangement joins TRBV7-2 to TRBJ2-3, with a tentative D call TRBD2 (5 bases). Trimming shortened V by 5 bases and J by 0 bases, and 9 bases separated the two germline ends. The CDR3 has 14 amino acids. CDR1 and CDR2 (germline): SGHTA, FQGNSA.

The chain has TRBV7-7 and TRBJ2-1; 11 nucleotides line up with TRBD2. The germline V gene encodes CDR1 SSHAT and CDR2 FNYEAQ (reference sequence). The length of the CDR3 is 15 residues. The junction had 6 bases not matched to a gene; V was cut back by 3 bases and J by 8 bases. The CDR3 DNA reads TGTGCCAGCAGCTTGTTTAGTAGCGGGAGGGATGAGCAGTTCTTC. It is translated as CASSLFSSGRDEQFF.

The sample holds many counts of this clonotype. The chain is built from TRBV2 and TRBJ2-5; 9 bases match TRBD1. Germline CDR1 SNHLY, CDR2 FYNNEI. There are 15 residues in the CDR3. V lost 1 base and J lost 5; bases outside the gene matches: 5. This chain's CDR3 is CASSEEQGAGETQYF. The CDR3 DNA reads as TGTGCCAGCAGTGAAGAACAGGGGGCGGGGGAGACCCAGTACTTC.

This clonotype came up many times. V usage is TRBV20-1 and J usage is TRBJ2-2; 12 bases fit TRBD2. The germline CDR1 and CDR2 sequences are DFQATT and SNEGSKA (reference sequence). V trimming: 0 bases; J trimming: 4 bases; junction bases outside the gene matches: 9. The CDR3 contains 18 residues. The CDR3 nucleotides read TGCAGTGCTAGAGATCGGCTAGCGGGGGGGCAATCCACCGGGGAGCTGTTTTTT. Its protein is CSARDRLAGGQSTGELFF.

This sequence joins TRBV5-6 and TRBJ2-7; possibly TRBD1 for D (6 bases). Germline V gives CDR1 SGHDT, CDR2 YYEEEE. The ends were cut back, 2 bases at V and 5 bases at J, with 14 bases in the middle. This CDR3 has 14 amino acids. CDR3 DNA: TGTGCCAGCAGCTTCCAGGGGTCGGTCCACGAGCAGTACTTC. Amino acid sequence: CASSFQGSVHEQYF.

The CDR3 nucleotides read TGTGCCAGCAGTGGGACAGAGCAAGAGACCCAGTACTTC. It is translated as CASSGTEQETQYF. This chain uses TRBV6-1 with TRBJ2-5; maybe TRBD1 (6 bases). The CDR3 consists of 13 residues. Trimming shortened V by 4 bases and J by 2 bases, and 8 bases separated the two germline ends. The V gene's germline CDR1 is MNHNS and CDR2 SASEGT.